Listed below are T cell receptor beta chains from one sample, sequenced in a study of neurological immune-mediated disorders. One entry per CDR3 protein results from TCRdb running MiXCR on the 5' RACE reads. This sample has 43,000 or so distinct CDR3 sequences; less than 15% occur once, and the top ten carry around 10%. Material for sequencing was PBMCs. The receptor source for this set is a young man in good health. Both conserved end residues are part of each CDR3. D genes are given only for firm matches. Clone size, where shown, is once, few, many, or a class for clones that have expanded.

j_call d_call clone_size v_call cdr3_nt cdr3_aa
TRBJ2-2 . many TRBV5-1 TGCGCCAGCAGCTTGGAAGGGTTCGACACCGGGGAGCTGTTTTTT CASSLEGFDTGELFF
TRBJ2-2 . . TRBV20-1 TGCAGTGCCCCGGGGGGACAGAACACCGGGGAGCTGTTTTTT CSAPGGQNTGELFF
TRBJ2-5 . many TRBV9 TGTGCCAGCAGCTCCCCGTACCAAGAGACCCAGTACTTC CASSSPYQETQYF
TRBJ2-1 . many TRBV29-1 TGCAGCGTTGAAGAACAGGAGATCCCCTACAATGAGCAGTTCTTC CSVEEQEIPYNEQFF
TRBJ2-1 . many TRBV7-9 TGTGCCAGCAGCTTAGCACAGGGTCATGAGCAGTTCTTC CASSLAQGHEQFF
TRBJ2-5 . many TRBV3-1 TGTGCCAGCAGTCTTCGTAGCGGCCAAGAGACCCAGTACTTC CASSLRSGQETQYF
TRBJ1-2 . . TRBV6-5 TGTGCCAGCAGTTCCGTCCGGTACGGCTACACCTTC CASSSVRYGYTF
TRBJ1-1 . many TRBV2 TGTGCCACCCGATCTGAAATGAACACTGAAGCTTTCTTT CATRSEMNTEAFF
TRBJ1-2 . many TRBV5-1 TGCGCCAGCAGCTTGACCGGGGACGGATATATTGGAGGCTACACCTTC CASSLTGDGYIGGYTF
TRBJ2-7 TRBD2 many TRBV20-1 TGCAGTGCGGGGACTAGCGGGTCCCCTTACGAGCAGTACTTC CSAGTSGSPYEQYF
TRBJ2-7 . many TRBV28 TGTGCCAGCATCAACGGTGCCTCCTACGAGCAGTACTTC CASINGASYEQYF
TRBJ2-1 . . TRBV19 TGTGCCAGTTCCGGGACTCCCTACAATGAGCAGTTCTTC CASSGTPYNEQFF
TRBJ2-7 . few TRBV7-3 TGTGCCAGCAGCTTTCCCGGACAAGAGCTCTACGAGCAGTACTTC CASSFPGQELYEQYF
TRBJ2-2 . many TRBV12-3/TRBV12-4 TGTGCCAGCAAGCGGAGCGCGAACACCGGGGAGCTGTTTTTT CASKRSANTGELFF
TRBJ2-7 . many TRBV20-1 TGCAGTGCCAGACCTGTTCTAGCGTCCTCCTACGAGCAGTACTTC CSARPVLASSYEQYF
TRBJ1-3 . many TRBV5-1 TGCGCCAGCAGCAACGCAGGGGCTGGAAACACCATATATTTT CASSNAGAGNTIYF
TRBJ1-5 . many TRBV7-3 TGTGCCAGCAGCGAAGGTGGGGTAAATCAGCCCCAGCATTTT CASSEGGVNQPQHF
TRBJ2-7 . many TRBV2 TGTGCCAGCAGGACAAAGACTAGTGCCTACGAGCAGTACTTC CASRTKTSAYEQYF
TRBJ2-1 . many TRBV20-1 TGCAGTGCTGGGGCCCCGTACAATGAGCAGTTCTTC CSAGAPYNEQFF
TRBJ1-2 . many TRBV12-3/TRBV12-4 TGTGCCAGCAGCGCGGACGTCTCTAAGGCCTTC CASSADVSKAF
TRBJ2-7 . many TRBV11-2 TGTGCCAGCAGCTTCCGTCCAGTTCGTGATGACGAGCAGTACTTC CASSFRPVRDDEQYF
TRBJ1-1 TRBD1 many TRBV11-2 TGTGCCAGCAGCTTGGACAGGGCGGTCACTGAAGCTTTCTTT CASSLDRAVTEAFF
TRBJ2-1 TRBD1 many TRBV28 TGTGCCAGCAGACACCACGGACAGGGTAAGGGCGACAGCGATGAGCAGTTCTTC CASRHHGQGKGDSDEQFF
TRBJ2-3 TRBD2 many TRBV6-5 TGTGCCGCGAGGGGGACTAGACCCAGCCATACGCAGTATTTT CAARGTRPSHTQYF
TRBJ2-1 . few TRBV20-1 TGCAGTGCCGAGGAGGATGAGCAGTTCTTC CSAEEDEQFF
TRBJ2-5 . . TRBV11-3 TGTGCCAGCAGCTTGGGACCAGGCGAGGATCAAGAGACCCAGTACTTC CASSLGPGEDQETQYF
TRBJ2-2 . . TRBV16 TGTGCCAGCAGCCATGGAACTAGAGCCACCGGGGATCTGTTTTTT CASSHGTRATGDLFF
TRBJ1-1 TRBD1 . TRBV10-2 TGCGCCAGCCTGAGACAGGGTCGCACTGAAGCTTTCTTT CASLRQGRTEAFF
TRBJ1-1 . many TRBV29-1 TGCAGCGGTAGGGGGTGGCCGGAATATCAGTCAACTGAAGCTTTCTTT CSGRGWPEYQSTEAFF
TRBJ2-1 . many TRBV10-3 TGTGCCATCAGGGAACCTCTACAATACAATGAGCAGTTCTTC CAIREPLQYNEQFF
TRBJ1-6 TRBD1 many TRBV12-3/TRBV12-4 TGTGCCAGCAGTGTCCGGGACAGGGCCGACTCACCCCTCCACTTT CASSVRDRADSPLHF
TRBJ2-7 . many TRBV6-6 TGTGCCAGCAGTTATCCAGGAGCAGGAGAGCAGTACTTC CASSYPGAGEQYF
TRBJ2-7 TRBD2 many TRBV20-1 TGCAGTGCTAGAAAAACAGGGGGACTAGCGGGAGCCCAGTACTTC CSARKTGGLAGAQYF
TRBJ2-7 . . TRBV11-2 TGTGCCAGCAGCTTAAGTCAGGGGCCCTACGAGCAGTACTTC CASSLSQGPYEQYF
TRBJ1-4 . few TRBV6-2/TRBV6-3 TGTGCCAGCAGTCGCCACTCGACAGTACAAAATGAAAAACTGTTTTTT CASSRHSTVQNEKLFF
TRBJ2-1 . many TRBV18 TGTGCCAGCTCAACCGCGGACAGAAGCAATGAGCAGTTCTTC CASSTADRSNEQFF
TRBJ2-2 TRBD2 . TRBV6-4 TGTGCCATCATTGACGGCGGGAGGGAGACCGGGGAGCTGTTTTTT CAIIDGGRETGELFF
TRBJ2-5 . . TRBV4-1 TGCGCCAGCAGCCACCCATTAGCGGAGCCGGGGGAGACCCAGTACTTC CASSHPLAEPGETQYF
TRBJ1-1 TRBD1 few TRBV12-3/TRBV12-4 TGTGCCAGCAGTTTCCGGACAGGGGATAACACTGAAGCTTTCTTT CASSFRTGDNTEAFF
TRBJ1-1 . many TRBV18 TGTGCCAGCTCACTAGGGGGAGAAGCTTTCTTT CASSLGGEAFF
TRBJ1-4 TRBD1 many TRBV18 TGTGCCAGCTCGCCGGGACAGGCTGCAACTAATGAAAAACTGTTTTTT CASSPGQAATNEKLFF
TRBJ1-5 TRBD1 many TRBV6-2/TRBV6-3 TGTGCCAGCAGTTACTCAGGGACAGGGTTTCAGCCCCAGCATTTT CASSYSGTGFQPQHF
TRBJ2-1 . many TRBV20-1 TGCAGTGCTAGCATAACGGGATCCTACAATGAGCAGTTCTTC CSASITGSYNEQFF
TRBJ2-3 TRBD2 . TRBV27 TGTGCCAGCACCCCGGGACTAGCGGGAGGTTTAGGAACAGATACGCAGTATTTT CASTPGLAGGLGTDTQYF
TRBJ1-6 . many TRBV7-2 TGTGCCAGCAGACAGAGGACAGAGTCTATTCGGTCACCCCTCCACTTT CASRQRTESIRSPLHF
TRBJ2-1 . few TRBV7-9 TGTGCCAGCAGCCTAGCCTATGAGCAGTTCTTC CASSLAYEQFF
TRBJ2-3 TRBD2 few TRBV29-1 TGCAGCGTTGAAAGGCTAGCGGGAGCTGATACGCAGTATTTT CSVERLAGADTQYF
TRBJ1-1 . many TRBV3-1 TGTGCCAGCAGTTTCGCATGGGTAAACACTGAAGCTTTCTTT CASSFAWVNTEAFF
TRBJ2-7 . . TRBV27 TGTGCCAGCAGTTTCGGACAGACAGGATACGAGCAGTACTTC CASSFGQTGYEQYF
TRBJ1-4 TRBD1 many TRBV29-1 TGCAGCGTTTTTTCCGGGACAGGGAACGCAAAACTGTTTTTT CSVFSGTGNAKLFF
TRBJ2-7 TRBD1 many TRBV20-1 TGCAGTGCTAGAGTTGACAGGGACTCCTACGAGCAGTACTTC CSARVDRDSYEQYF
TRBJ2-7 TRBD1 many TRBV5-1 TGCGCCAGCAGCGCCGGGACAGGGACGGGTGAGCAGTACTTC CASSAGTGTGEQYF
TRBJ1-3 . many TRBV5-1 TGCGCCAGCAGCCCCGGCAGGGGCTCTGGAAACACCATATATTTT CASSPGRGSGNTIYF
TRBJ2-7 . many TRBV28 TGTGCCAGCATCCGGCCCGGCTCCTACGAGCAGTACTTC CASIRPGSYEQYF
TRBJ2-3 . many TRBV5-1 TGCGCCAGCAGCCAAGGACGGCGCACAGATACGCAGTATTTT CASSQGRRTDTQYF